What follows is one T cell receptor beta chain and its context. CDR3 size: 13 residues. Germline loops: CDR1 MDHEN, CDR2 SYDVKM. Trimming cost V 7 bases and J 8 bases, with 14 bases left between them. The data were obtained in a study of blood T cell repertoires in COVID-19. Study overall: Donors in the United States, Italy and Spain gave samples during acute or convalescent COVID-19. In each case, the material was cDNA or gDNA derived from T cells, B-cell-depleted T cells, or PBMCs.

Under the authors' procedure: Reference gene primer amplification gave estimated nucleated cell counts. Assay used: immunoSEQ multiplex PCR; TCRdb lists only in-frame clones, some missing. D and trimming were read from the DNA, whereas the V and J calls and clone size are those reported in that table. Seen here are 120,000 or so clones, approximately 81% observed once, and the top ten hold 30% to 45%. V gene TRBV28 combines with J gene TRBJ1-4; the D is unclear. The sequencing sample was made of peripheral blood. The source is a man aged 35 to 55 with active or convalescent COVID-19. Here the CDR3 reads CASILGAGEKLFF. The CDR3 DNA sequence: TGTGCCAGCATTCTCGGAGCGGGGGAAAAACTGTTTTTT. Full variable domain (outside the CDR3, taken from reference TRBV28 and TRBJ1-4): DVKVTQSSRYLVKRTGEKVFLECVQDMDHENMFWYRQDPGLGLRLIYFSYDVKMKEKGDIPEGYSVSREKKERFSLILESASTNQTSMYLCASILGAGEKLFFGSGTQLSVL.